This TCR beta chain is from a study of human T cells and chemical hapten exposure. Trimming took 2 bases from V and 4 from J, leaving 15 bases between them. CDR1 is MNHEY and CDR2 is SVGEGT in the germline V gene. The CDR3 sequence is 15 residues long. The time point is: patch test 1, 2 weeks after DPC sensitization. The treatment denotes: therapeutic diphenylcyclopropenone sensitization with weekly scalp DPC. The study extracted total RNA from unfractionated whole blood. This clonotype turned up a few times. One entry per CDR3 protein results from TCRdb running MiXCR on the RACE reads. The table shows over 85,000 distinct CDR3 sequences, with about an eighth occurring only once.

The receptor was isolated from a woman aged 40 to 50 with alopecia areata. Some clones in this sample may be carry-over from other donors' samples. This material consisted of whole blood, taken in connection with sensitization to the hapten diphenylcyclopropenone (DPC). This chain connects TRBV6-2 or TRBV6-3 to TRBJ2-7; weak D call: TRBD2 (6 bases). CDR3: CASSYPGTRRYEQYF. CDR3 bases: TGTGCCAGCAGTTACCCCGGGACTCGTCGGTACGAGCAGTACTTC.